This TCR beta chain emerged from a study of blood T cells in healthy people across ages. Combining a sample-barcoded 5' primer with a J-beta primer mix, a second PCR ran for about 6 to 11 cycles. TCRdb fed the 5' RACE reads into MiXCR, producing one record per CDR3 protein. The table shows some 1.6 million distinct CDR3 sequences, with about 31% occurring only once. Germline loops: CDR1 LGHNT, CDR2 FRNRAP. Trimming left V 7 bases short and J 0 bases short, with 16 bases between. The length of the CDR3 is 15 residues. This clonotype was seen only a few times. Its antigen is as yet unknown. Whole-study findings and limits: Shifts in expanded clonotypes may have been confounded by donor CMV status, which was unknown.

The sample, about 10 milliliters of peripheral blood, was drawn from each donor. The specimen was blood. The chain joins TRBV12-5 to TRBJ2-7; D possibly matches TRBD1 or TRBD2 (6 bases each). The receptor was isolated from a woman aged 25 to 45 in good health. CDR3 sequence: CASASEGVSSYEQYF. DNA for the CDR3: TGTGCTAGTGCGTCGGAGGGGGTAAGCTCCTACGAGCAGTACTTC.